This T cell receptor beta chain was captured by sequencing in a study of identifying expanded T cells in peripheral blood. The assay was immunoSEQ multiplex PCR, and TCRdb's table has in-frame clones only and misses some. The sample contains under 150,000 clones, roughly 90% of which appear only once. The CDR3 consists of 15 residues. Germline V CDR1 and CDR2: SGHAT, FQNNGV. Trimming removed 2 bases from V and 3 bases from J, with 11 bases in between. The TCR was taken from a person aged 18-70 years in good health. Sequencing was performed on blood. This chain uses TRBV11-2 with TRBJ2-1; D remains unclear. As DNA, the CDR3 is TGTGCCAGCAGCTTAACGACCTCCCACTACAATGAGCAGTTCTTC. It encodes CASSLTTSHYNEQFF.